This is a list of T cell receptor beta chains from one sample in a study of response to subunit inactivated influenza vaccine. TCRdb recomputed calls from the RT-PCR reads with MiXCR, one row per CDR3 protein. Among around 470,000 distinct CDR3 sequences, more than 7% were seen once, and the ten largest hold about an eighth. This sample comprised PBMCs from blood, obtained about 23 months after vaccination. The receptors here all came from a man aged 50 to 69 who received an inactivated influenza vaccine. Both conserved end residues are part of each CDR3. The D gene is left open where the match is weak. Clone size is shown for a subset of rows, as once, few, many or a class of expanded clone.

few	TRBD1	TRBV10-3	15	TRBJ2-7	TGTGCCATCAGTGAGACGGGACAGGGTTTCCACGAGCAGTACTTC	CAISETGQGFHEQYF
.	TRBD1	TRBV2	15	TRBJ1-2	TGTGCCAGCAGCACGGACAGGGTGGCTAACTATGGCTACACCTTC	CASSTDRVANYGYTF
many	.	TRBV19	16	TRBJ2-4	TGTGCCAGTAGTAACCAGGCGCTACTAGCCAAAAACATTCAGTACTTC	CASSNQALLAKNIQYF
.	.	TRBV7-2	13	TRBJ2-3	TGTGCCAGCAGCTTAGGGAAAGTAGATACGCAGTATTTT	CASSLGKVDTQYF
.	TRBD1	TRBV20-1	14	TRBJ2-5	TGCAGTGCTAGACGCCAGGACAGGGGAGAGACCCAGTACTTC	CSARRQDRGETQYF
few	.	TRBV5-4	15	TRBJ2-1	TGTGCCAGCAGACAACAGGGTAGAGGATACAATGAGCAGTTCTTC	CASRQQGRGYNEQFF
.	.	TRBV25-1	13	TRBJ1-2	TGTGCCAGCAGAGAGACAGGAGCGAATGGCTACACCTTC	CASRETGANGYTF
many	.	TRBV7-2	15	TRBJ2-3	TGTGCCAGCAGCTGGCGGTCGGGGACAACAGATACGCAGTATTTT	CASSWRSGTTDTQYF
few	TRBD2	TRBV11-2	15	TRBJ2-3	TGTGCCAGCAGCTTAGTTAGCGGGGCGCTAGATACGCAGTATTTT	CASSLVSGALDTQYF
.	.	TRBV20-1	15	TRBJ2-3	TGCAGTGCTAGAGTTCAGCTTCTGGCCACAGATACGCAGTATTTT	CSARVQLLATDTQYF
.	TRBD1	TRBV11-2	18	TRBJ2-5	TGTGCCAGCAGCTTAGTGACAGGGGCCCTCCCCGACCAAGAGACCCAGTACTTC	CASSLVTGALPDQETQYF
many	.	TRBV20-1	14	TRBJ2-1	TGCAGTGCTAGAGGGCGGTACTCCTACAATGAGCAGTTCTTC	CSARGRYSYNEQFF
many	.	TRBV28	14	TRBJ2-7	TGTGCCAGCAGTTCGGTCCTGGGAAGCTACGAGCAGTACTTC	CASSSVLGSYEQYF
.	.	TRBV28	17	TRBJ2-1	TGTGCCAGCAGTTTACATTCAGGGGATTTTAAAAACAATGAGCAGTTCTTC	CASSLHSGDFKNNEQFF
few	.	TRBV20-1	10	TRBJ2-5	TGCAGTGCTAGTTGGGAGACCCAGTACTTC	CSASWETQYF
.	.	TRBV11-3	14	TRBJ2-2	TGTGCCAGCAGCGAGACCAGGGTTAGCGGGGAGCTGTTTTTT	CASSETRVSGELFF
.	.	TRBV29-1	12	TRBJ1-1	TGCAGCGTTGAAGCGCTAGGCACTGAAGCTTTCTTT	CSVEALGTEAFF
many	.	TRBV10-1	13	TRBJ2-2	TGCGCCAGCAGTCCCGTGAACACCGGGGAGCTGTTTTTT	CASSPVNTGELFF
.	TRBD1	TRBV2	14	TRBJ1-5	TGTGCCAGCAAGGACAGGGTTTCGAATCAGCCCCAGCATTTT	CASKDRVSNQPQHF
many	.	TRBV7-9	14	TRBJ1-2	TGTGCCAGCAGCCGAGGTAGCCTCTTCTATGGCTACACCTTC	CASSRGSLFYGYTF
.	.	TRBV12-3/TRBV12-4	13	TRBJ1-1	TGTGCCAGCAGTTTAGCCCAGGGGCCTGAAGCTTTCTTT	CASSLAQGPEAFF
.	TRBD2	TRBV20-1	16	TRBJ2-1	TGCAGTGCTTCTAAAGGATGGAGGGTAGCGGGGAATGAGCAGTTCTTC	CSASKGWRVAGNEQFF
.	TRBD2	TRBV7-2	16	TRBJ2-2	TGTGCCAGCAGCCGGACTAGCGTTGCGAACACCGGGGAGCTGTTTTTT	CASSRTSVANTGELFF
many	.	TRBV7-2	15	TRBJ2-1	TGTGCCAGCAGCCTGAGCTGGAGCTCCTACAATGAGCAGTTCTTC	CASSLSWSSYNEQFF
many	TRBD1	TRBV20-1	14	TRBJ2-7	TGCAGTGCCTCCGGAGGGACAGGCTCCTACGAGCAGTACTTC	CSASGGTGSYEQYF
many	TRBD2	TRBV20-1	17	TRBJ2-3	TGCAGTGCTCGTCGTCCTAGCGGGAGGACTAGCACAGATACGCAGTATTTT	CSARRPSGRTSTDTQYF
few	.	TRBV7-2	13	TRBJ1-2	TGTGCCAGCAGCTCCCGACAGACTCAGGGCTACACCTTC	CASSSRQTQGYTF
many	.	TRBV7-9	14	TRBJ1-1	TGTGCCAGCAGCTTAGCCAGGGTGAACACTGAAGCTTTCTTT	CASSLARVNTEAFF
few	.	TRBV29-1	13	TRBJ2-7	TGCAGCGTTGAAGAGGGAACACACTACGAGCAGTACTTC	CSVEEGTHYEQYF
many	.	TRBV18	14	TRBJ1-2	TGTGCCAGCTCCCAAGAGGCCGGATACTATGGCTACACCTTC	CASSQEAGYYGYTF
many	TRBD1	TRBV28	14	TRBJ1-5	TGTGCCAGCATCACGGGGGCCAGGGGGAAGCCCCAGCATTTT	CASITGARGKPQHF
many	.	TRBV12-3/TRBV12-4	16	TRBJ2-3	TGTGCCAGCAGTACCCTCAGGGGTGGGGTAGGAAATACGCAGTATTTT	CASSTLRGGVGNTQYF
many	.	TRBV29-1	13	TRBJ2-3	TGCAGCGTTGAAGTGCAGGGATCAGATACGCAGTATTTT	CSVEVQGSDTQYF
many	TRBD2	TRBV10-3	15	TRBJ2-5	TGTGCCATCAGTACTAGCGGGGGGACTAAAGAGACCCAGTACTTC	CAISTSGGTKETQYF
.	.	TRBV9	16	TRBJ1-3	TGTGCCAGCAGCCCGATGGGCGGCAGCTCTGGAAACACCATATATTTT	CASSPMGGSSGNTIYF
.	TRBD2	TRBV24-1	19	TRBJ2-1	TGTGCCACCAGTGAAAACCCGACTAGCGGAAGAATGATGGGGGATGAGCAGTTCTTC	CATSENPTSGRMMGDEQFF
few	TRBD2	TRBV7-2	15	TRBJ2-1	TGTGCCAGCAGCTTAGCCAGCGGGGGGGTCAATGAGCAGTTCTTC	CASSLASGGVNEQFF
many	TRBD1	TRBV12-3/TRBV12-4	14	TRBJ1-2	TGTGCCAGCAGTATGGACAGGGGTAACTATGGCTACACCTTC	CASSMDRGNYGYTF
.	TRBD2	TRBV6-2/TRBV6-3	14	TRBJ2-1	TGTGCCAGCACCCCCCGGCAGCGGGATGGGGAGCAGTTCTTC	CASTPRQRDGEQFF
few	.	TRBV7-9	14	TRBJ2-3	TGTGCCAGCAGCCTCCGGGAGACCACAGATACGCAGTATTTT	CASSLRETTDTQYF
many	.	TRBV4-2	12	TRBJ2-1	TGTGCCAGCAGCCTCCATCAGAATGAGCAGTTCTTC	CASSLHQNEQFF
many	.	TRBV2	14	TRBJ1-2	TGTGCCAGCAGTAAAACAGGGATTTACTATGGCTACACCTTC	CASSKTGIYYGYTF
many	.	TRBV5-1	12	TRBJ2-3	TGTGCCAGCAGCTTGGATACAGATACGCAGTATTTT	CASSLDTDTQYF
.	TRBD1	TRBV20-1	17	TRBJ1-2	TGCAGTTCGCCCGGGACAGGCCAGATCTCGAGGGGGTACGGCTACACCTTC	CSSPGTGQISRGYGYTF
.	TRBD1	TRBV29-1	13	TRBJ2-2	TGCAGCGTTGCGAGACAGGGGCACGGGGAGCTGTTTTTT	CSVARQGHGELFF
many	.	TRBV7-8	15	TRBJ1-6	TGTGCCAGCAGCCCGCGGACGGTTGGGAATTCACCCCTCCACTTT	CASSPRTVGNSPLHF
many	.	TRBV7-9	17	TRBJ2-3	TGTGCCAGCAGCCCCCTCGGCCCGGGGAGAATTACAGATACGCAGTATTTT	CASSPLGPGRITDTQYF
few	.	TRBV15	13	TRBJ2-3	TGTGCCACCAGCGACCTTTTACTAGATACGCAGTATTTT	CATSDLLLDTQYF
.	.	TRBV18	15	TRBJ2-7	TGTGCCAGCTCACCACCATCAGGGACCTTCTACGAGCAGTACTTC	CASSPPSGTFYEQYF